The 25 T cell receptor beta chains in this list originate from one sample, sequenced in a study of blood T cell repertoires in COVID-19. Sequencing used immunoSEQ multiplex PCR; TCRdb keeps in-frame clones, though not all of them. The sample records some 260,000 clones, roughly 86% being singletons. The specimen was peripheral blood. The receptors derive from a woman aged 25 to 45 with acute or convalescent COVID-19.

This clone has just one count. V is TRBV18 and J is TRBJ2-7; 14 bases fit TRBD2. This CDR3 comprises 15 residues. Germline lookup yields CDR1 KGHSH and CDR2 LQKENI. V gave up 3 bases and J gave up 2 bases; unmatched junction bases: 0. Written as DNA, the CDR3 is TGTGCCAGCTCACCGGGACTAGCGGGGGCCTACGAGCAGTACTTC. Encoded protein: CASSPGLAGAYEQYF.

The chain links TRBV7-2 to TRBJ2-4; the D gene is possibly TRBD2 (5 bases). The germline V and J ends were trimmed by 1 base and 6 bases, with 16 bases remaining between them. Germline CDR1 and CDR2: SGHTA and FQGNSA. The CDR3 covers 16 residues. The CDR3 here is CASSLGFVAEGNIQYF. CDR3 bases: TGTGCCAGCAGCTTAGGTTTTGTAGCAGAGGGAAACATTCAGTACTTC.

V gene TRBV10-2 combines with J gene TRBJ2-7, with a possible D match to TRBD2 (6 bases). CDR1 and CDR2 from the germline V gene are WSHSY and SAAADI. Trimming left V 6 bases short and J 2 bases short, with 11 bases between. The CDR3 loop spans 13 amino acids. This CDR3 is CASRRWGAYEQYF. CDR3 sequence (DNA): TGCGCCAGCAGGAGATGGGGGGCCTACGAGCAGTACTTC.

The chain combines TRBV2 with TRBJ2-7, with 8 bases fitting TRBD1. CDR1 is SNHLY, CDR2 FYNNEI, per germline. Germline trimming cut 7 bases from V and 1 base from J; bases unmatched to any gene: 6. The CDR3 is 14 amino acids. The CDR3 spells CASKHRGTSYEQYF. The CDR3 DNA follows: TGTGCCAGCAAACACAGGGGGACTTCCTACGAGCAGTACTTC.

The CDR3, as DNA: TGTGCCAGCAGCTTAGTTTCGATAGCAAATGAGCAGTTCTTC. Translation: CASSLVSIANEQFF. V and J are TRBV7-2 and TRBJ2-1; the D is unclear. The germline V gene has CDR1 SGHTA and CDR2 FQGNSA. The CDR3 runs 14 residues. Trimming pared 1 base from V and 7 bases from J, leaving 11 bases between.

The chain has TRBV27 and TRBJ1-6; unclear D gene. The V and J ends lost 1 base and 5 bases respectively, with 15 bases between them. The CDR3 runs to 17 residues. Germline V gene data show CDR1 as MNHEY and CDR2 as SMNVEV (reference sequence). The CDR3 loop reads CASSLYQRATNNSPLHF. The CDR3 DNA reads as TGTGCCAGCAGTTTATACCAGCGCGCCACGAATAATTCACCCCTCCACTTT.

The V and J genes are TRBV27 and TRBJ2-7; 9 positions agree with TRBD1. The CDR3 spans 15 residues. V shed 5 bases and J 3 bases; nucleotides not matched to a gene: 8. From germline, CDR1 is MNHEY and CDR2 SMNVEV (reference sequence). The CDR3 region is CASSTAGTGNYEQYF. DNA of the CDR3: TGTGCCAGCAGTACCGCCGGGACAGGGAACTACGAGCAGTACTTC.

The chain joins TRBV6-2 or TRBV6-3 to TRBJ2-2, with 9 bases identical to TRBD2. The CDR3 extends over 19 amino acids. Trimming took 0 bases from V and 6 from J; bases not matched to a gene: 14. Germline CDR1 reads MNHEY; CDR2 reads SVGEGT. The CDR3 loop reads CASSYSPMASGTFPGELFF. The CDR3 bases are TGTGCCAGCAGTTACTCCCCCATGGCTAGCGGGACCTTTCCCGGGGAGCTGTTTTTT.

The rearrangement uses TRBV21-1 and TRBJ2-2; the D call TRBD1 from the table was never checked on the DNA. TRBV21-1 is flagged as a pseudogene. The length of the CDR3 is 17 residues. CDR3 in DNA: TGTGCCAGCAGCATATACTCCGGGACAGTGAACACCGGGGAGCTGTTTTTT. Translated: CASSIYSGTVNTGELFF.

The rearrangement links TRBV30 to TRBJ2-1, with D tentatively TRBD2 (5 bases). Per the germline V gene, CDR1 is GTSNPN and CDR2 is SVGIG (reference sequence). V lost 2 bases, J lost 5 bases, and 7 bases lay in between. The CDR3 totals 12 residues. This CDR3 is CAWSQRNNEQFF. The CDR3 bases are TGTGCCTGGAGTCAGCGGAACAATGAGCAGTTCTTC.

The chain is built from TRBV5-6 and TRBJ1-1; D uncertain. CDR3 length: 13 amino acids. V was trimmed by 4 bases and J by 5 bases, leaving 12 bases between them. Germline values: CDR1 SGHDT, CDR2 YYEEEE. CDR3 residues: CASSPGGGTEAFF. The CDR3 DNA is TGTGCCAGCAGCCCGGGTGGTGGAACTGAAGCTTTCTTT.

The rearrangement uses TRBV29-1 and TRBJ2-3, with 9 positions matching TRBD2. The CDR3 contains 16 residues. The ends lost 3 bases at V and 4 bases at J; junction bases unmatched: 11. The germline V gene encodes CDR1 SQVTM and CDR2 ANQGSEA. The CDR3: CSVEASGTGPSDTQYF. CDR3 nucleotides: TGCAGCGTTGAGGCTAGCGGGACGGGACCTTCAGATACGCAGTATTTT.

The J gene is TRBJ2-7, the V gene TRBV10-3; 8 bases are a match to TRBD2. The CDR3 runs to 14 residues. The V gene's germline CDR1 is ENHRY and CDR2 SYGVKD. After removal of 2 bases from V and 4 bases from J, the junction contained 4 bases not matched to a gene. This CDR3 reads CAISEAGGDYEQYF. Written as DNA, the CDR3 is TGTGCCATCAGTGAGGCGGGGGGCGATTACGAGCAGTACTTC.

J is TRBJ2-5 and V is TRBV5-1, with 10 bases lining up with TRBD2. V trimming: 2 bases; J trimming: 2 bases; junction bases outside the gene matches: 9. The CDR3 sequence is 17 residues long. Germline V gene data show CDR1 as SGHRS and CDR2 as YFSETQ. The CDR3 loop reads CASSFRASGSLQETQYF. Written as DNA, the CDR3 is TGCGCCAGCAGCTTCCGGGCTAGCGGGAGCCTACAAGAGACCCAGTACTTC.

The chain combines TRBV6-2 or TRBV6-3 with TRBJ1-4; a weak D match, TRBD1 (6 bases). The CDR3 totals 16 residues. V lost 0 bases, J lost 8 bases, and 16 bases lay in between. The V gene's germline CDR1 is MNHEY and CDR2 SVGEGT. The CDR3 sequence is CASSYSRATGSEKLFF. The CDR3 DNA sequence: TGTGCCAGCAGTTACTCGAGAGCTACAGGGAGCGAAAAACTGTTTTTT.

This clone has just one count. This rearrangement joins TRBV13 to TRBJ1-5; 8 bases are shared with TRBD1. CDR1 is PRHDT and CDR2 is FYEKMQ in the germline V gene (reference sequence). This CDR3 is 15 amino acids long. Losses at the gene ends were 5 bases for V and 3 bases for J; bases not matched to a gene: 6. The CDR3 region has the DNA TGTGCCAGCAGCCGGGGACAGGCCAACAATCAGCCCCAGCATTTT. Protein product: CASSRGQANNQPQHF.

J is TRBJ2-7 and V is TRBV15, with 12 bases matching TRBD1. Trimming cost V 3 bases and J 5 bases; bases outside gene matches: 5. There are 15 residues in the CDR3. Germline V lookup: CDR1 LNHNV, CDR2 YYDKDF (reference sequence). CDR3 residues: CATSRGGTGGNEQYF. The CDR3 region has the DNA TGTGCCACCAGCAGGGGCGGGACAGGGGGCAACGAGCAGTACTTC.

On this clone itself: One end of the junction is discordant with germline, which a read error may explain. The chain has TRBV7-7 and TRBJ2-1; no firm D call. The CDR3 runs to 15 residues. Germline CDR1 SSHAT, CDR2 FNYEAQ (reference sequence). CDR3 loop: CASSSDWALYNEQFF. CDR3 coding DNA: TGTGCTAGCAGCTCGGATTGGGCCCTTTACAATGAGCAGTTCTTC. Together with reference TRBV7-7 and TRBJ2-1, the CDR3 gives the full variable domain: GAGVSQSPRYKVTKRGQDVTLRCDPISSHATLYWYQQALGQGPEFLTYFNYEAQPDKSGLPSDRFSAERPEGSISTLTIQRTEQRDSAMYRCASSSDWALYNEQFFGPGTRLTVL.

The V and J genes are TRBV20-1 and TRBJ2-7; perhaps TRBD2 as D (6 bases). Germline V CDR1 and CDR2: DFQATT, SNEGSKA (reference sequence). V was cut by 3 bases and J by 4 bases, with 13 bases left in between. The CDR3 extends over 13 amino acids. The CDR3 sequence: CSASYGGGYEQYF. The CDR3 nucleotides read TGCAGTGCTAGTTACGGGGGTGGGTACGAGCAGTACTTC.

J is TRBJ2-6 and V is TRBV9; D not resolved. Germline CDR1 and CDR2: SGDLS and YYNGEE. Deletions cut 5 bases from V and 1 base from J, with 10 bases between. The CDR3 loop spans 15 amino acids. CDR3 sequence reads: CASRPTGSGANVLTF. The CDR3 nucleotides read TGTGCCAGCAGACCTACCGGGTCTGGGGCCAACGTCCTGACTTTC. Drawing the rest from reference TRBV9 and TRBJ2-6, the complete variable domain is DSGVTQTPKHLITATGQRVTLRCSPRSGDLSVYWYQQSLDQGLQFLIQYYNGEERAKGNILERFSAQQFPDLHSELNLSSLELGDSALYFCASRPTGSGANVLTFGAGSRLTVL.

This clone was found once. The genes are TRBV19 and TRBJ1-4; TRBD1 agrees at 8 bases. Germline assignment: CDR1 LNHDA and CDR2 SQIVND (reference sequence). The CDR3 has 17 residues. V was pared by 3 bases and J by 3 bases, with 9 bases of the junction left unmatched. The CDR3 sequence is CASSIAGGPPANEKLFF. CDR3 coding DNA: TGTGCCAGTAGTATTGCAGGGGGCCCACCAGCTAATGAAAAACTGTTTTTT.

The chain carries TRBV7-8 and TRBJ2-2, with D possibly TRBD2 on 6 matching bases. In germline, CDR1 is SGHVS, CDR2 FQNEAQ. There are 16 residues in the CDR3. The germline V and J ends were trimmed by 1 base and 7 bases, with 16 bases remaining between them. Here the CDR3 reads CASSLGLDYLVGELFF. CDR3 nucleotides: TGTGCCAGCAGCTTAGGTTTGGACTACCTTGTCGGGGAGCTGTTTTTT.

V and J are TRBV11-3 and TRBJ2-5; a possible D gene is TRBD1 (5 bases). The CDR3 contains 16 residues. Germline V gene lookup returns CDR1 SGHNT and CDR2 YENEEA. Trimming pared 4 bases from V and 5 bases from J, leaving 20 bases between. CDR3 DNA sequence: TGTGCCAGCAGCTCAAATTGGGTTCAGGGATTGGAGACCCAGTACTTC. It encodes CASSSNWVQGLETQYF.

The chain couples TRBV30 to TRBJ1-1; D gene unclear. The germline CDR1 and CDR2 sequences are GTSNPN and SVGIG (reference sequence). This CDR3 comprises 13 residues. Trimming shortened V by 3 bases and J by 0 bases, and 8 bases separated the two germline ends. This CDR3 is CAWRRDMNTEAFF. DNA of the CDR3: TGTGCCTGGAGGCGGGATATGAACACTGAAGCTTTCTTT. The whole variable domain, filled in from reference TRBV30 and TRBJ1-1, reads SQTIHQWPATLVQPVGSPLSLECTVEGTSNPNLYWYRQAAGRGLQLLFYSVGIGQISSEVPQNLSASRPQDRQFILSSKKLLLSDSGFYLCAWRRDMNTEAFFGQGTRLTVV.

CDR3 loop: CASSAIYEQYF. In DNA form, the CDR3 reads TGTGCCAGCAGCGCCATCTACGAGCAGTACTTC. The J gene is TRBJ2-7, the V gene TRBV9; D is unclear. Trimming pared 3 bases from V and 3 bases from J, leaving 4 bases between. The CDR3 contains 11 residues. Germline V gene lookup returns CDR1 SGDLS and CDR2 YYNGEE.